One sample yielded the 9 T cell receptor beta chains listed below, sequenced in a study of T cells in Graves' hyperthyroidism and ophthalmopathy. Amplification of TCR beta CDR3 regions used RNA as the template. HTBI primers drove first-round RT-PCR of the TCR CDR3. TCRdb analysed the multiplex PCR reads with MiXCR anew, one entry per CDR3 protein. Of about 99,000 distinct CDR3 sequences in the sample, approximately 48% were seen once. What was sequenced was blood. All receptors come from a middle-aged man with Graves' hyperthyroidism.

On this clonotype itself: A much larger clone differs from this one at a single base, so this may be a read error. The chain uses TRBV20-1 and TRBJ1-2; a possible D gene is TRBD1 (5 bases). The CDR3 is 14 residues long. Germline CDR1 is DFQATT and CDR2 is SNEGSKA (reference sequence). The CDR3 region has the DNA TGCGGTGCTAGATCTTGGGCAGCCGGGGACGGCTACACCTTC. Translating gives CGARSWAAGDGYTF.

As for this clonotype: Since the CDR3 does not end with the conserved phenylalanine or tryptophan, this likely comes from a read error. The rearrangement joins TRBV2 to TRBJ2-7, with TRBD2 as a possible D gene (5 bases). V lost 8 bases and J lost 1, with 24 bases in between. The CDR3 sequence is 17 residues long. CDR1 is SNHLY, CDR2 FYNNEI, per germline. Here the CDR3 DNA reads TGTGCCAGCGGTAGGCGGCGGGTAGGGCGACGGTCCTACGAGCAGTACCTC. This codes for CASGRRRVGRRSYEQYL.

Many counts were recorded for this clonotype. The chain links TRBV6-6 to TRBJ2-5; D is possibly TRBD1 (6 bases). The CDR3 length is 13 residues. Looked up from germline, CDR1 is MNHNY and CDR2 is SVGAGI (reference sequence). V was cut by 2 bases and J by 3 bases, with 7 bases left in between. The CDR3 sequence is CASSYAGEETQYF. The DNA for the CDR3 is TGTGCCAGCAGTTACGCAGGGGAAGAGACCCAGTACTTC.

This clonotype came up many times. CDR3 loop: CASSLVSGSDTQYF. The CDR3 DNA follows: TGTGCCAGCAGCTTAGTAAGCGGGTCAGATACGCAGTATTTT. The chain employs TRBV7-2 and TRBJ2-3; weak D call: TRBD2 (6 bases). Germline V lookup: CDR1 SGHTA, CDR2 FQGNSA. V was pared by 1 base and J by 4 bases, with 9 bases between. The CDR3 sequence is 14 residues long.

In regard to this clonotype: At one of its ends the junction is not consistent with the germline gene, which may arise from a read error. This chain joins TRBV2 and TRBJ2-2; TRBD2 matches at 7 bases. CDR1 and CDR2 from the germline V gene are SNHLY and FYNNEI. This CDR3 has 15 amino acids. CDR3 sequence reads: CASSVTSLSTGEPSF. For the CDR3, the DNA is TGTGCCAGCAGTGTGACTAGCTTATCCACCGGGGAGCCGTCTTTT.

This rearrangement joins TRBV15 to TRBJ2-5; no reliable D call. The germline V gene encodes CDR1 LNHNV and CDR2 YYDKDF (reference sequence). The CDR3 is made up of 13 amino acids. V lost 3 bases to trimming and J lost 5 bases, with 10 bases between them. CDR3: CATSSNSWETQYF. The DNA of the CDR3 is TGTGCCACCAGCAGCAACAGCTGGGAGACCCAGTACTTC.

CDR3 DNA: TGTGCCAGCAGCTTATCCGGGACATACCGATCCTACGAGCAGTACTTC. It specifies CASSLSGTYRSYEQYF. The chain combines TRBV7-9 with TRBJ2-7; a weak D match, TRBD1 (6 bases). The germline CDR1 and CDR2 sequences are SEHNR and FQNEAQ (reference sequence). The V gene lost 2 bases and the J gene lost 1 base, with 15 bases spanning the gap. The CDR3 is 16 residues long.

Concerning this clonotype itself: The conserved phenylalanine or tryptophan is not found at the CDR3 terminus, so this likely reflects a read error. The CDR3 sequence is CASSTGLGYEQYL. The CDR3 coding sequence is TGTGCCAGCAGCACGGGACTAGGGTACGAGCAGTACCTC. The rearrangement uses TRBV4-2 and TRBJ2-7; TRBD2 agrees at 8 bases. The CDR3 is 13 residues long. Germline V CDR1 and CDR2: LGHNA, YNFKEQ. The J segment lost 4 bases and the V segment lost 5 bases, leaving 4 bases of the junction unmatched.

This clonotype showed up many times. Here the CDR3 DNA reads TGTGCCAGCAGCTCTCGGACAGGGCTCACCAATGAGCAGTTCTTC. The encoded protein is CASSSRTGLTNEQFF. The chain employs TRBV11-2 and TRBJ2-1; 8 nucleotides line up with TRBD1. Germline V gene lookup returns CDR1 SGHAT and CDR2 FQNNGV. This CDR3 region has 15 residues. The junction had 8 bases not matched to a gene; V was cut back by 4 bases and J by 6 bases.